This passage covers 24 T cell receptor beta chains from one sample sequenced in a study of CD8 T cells in ankylosing spondylitis. Study findings and constraints: Characteristic of ankylosing spondylitis blood, it appeared, was a TCR beta motif comprising about 8 highly homologous variants.

TCRdb analysed the 5' RACE reads with MiXCR anew, one entry per CDR3 protein. The sample has some 800,000 distinct CDR3 sequences, about 12% seen once. Their antigen targets remain unknown. Material for sequencing was blood, either unsorted or a sorted T cell fraction (not recorded which). The receptors shown here come from a male donor with ankylosing spondylitis.

In its sample, this clonotype was seen a few times. This rearrangement joins TRBV29-1 to TRBJ1-4; D is unresolved. Germline assignment: CDR1 SQVTM and CDR2 ANQGSEA. CDR3 length: 15 residues. With 3 bases removed from V and 2 bases from J, the gap between germline ends came to 13 bases. The CDR3 here is CSVEVPDVTNEKLFF. In DNA, the CDR3 is TGCAGCGTTGAGGTTCCGGACGTGACTAATGAAAAACTGTTTTTT.

This clonotype appeared a few times. The chain employs TRBV4-3 and TRBJ2-5, with 10 bases that match TRBD1. The junction had 6 bases not matched to a gene; V was cut back by 4 bases and J by 4 bases. From germline, CDR1 is LGHNA and CDR2 YSLEER. This CDR3 contains 15 residues. CDR3 in amino acids: CASSRGQGPGETQYF. The CDR3 DNA reads TGCGCCAGCAGCCGGGGACAGGGGCCGGGAGAGACCCAGTACTTC.

The genes are TRBV29-1 and TRBJ1-2; D not resolved. CDR3 size: 12 residues. Germline CDR1 reads SQVTM; CDR2 reads ANQGSEA. The V and J ends lost 5 bases and 8 bases respectively, with 15 bases between them. This CDR3 reads CSVLGGSNGYTF. For the CDR3, the DNA is TGCAGCGTTTTGGGAGGGAGCAACGGCTACACCTTC.

The chain couples TRBV20-1 to TRBJ2-7; TRBD2 might be the D (5 bases). The CDR3 is 14 residues long. Trimming shortened V by 3 bases and J by 4 bases, and 16 bases separated the two germline ends. CDR1 and CDR2 from the germline V gene are DFQATT and SNEGSKA (reference sequence). The CDR3, as DNA: TGCAGTGCTAGCGTGGGAACGTGGAGGTACGAGCAGTACTTC. It translates to CSASVGTWRYEQYF.

This chain connects TRBV6-5 to TRBJ2-7; weak D call: TRBD2 (6 bases). Trimming took 0 bases from V and 3 from J, leaving 12 bases between them. This CDR3 region has 15 residues. Germline V gene data show CDR1 as MNHEY and CDR2 as SVGAGI. This CDR3 is CASSYSFQGGYEQYF. CDR3 in DNA: TGTGCCAGCAGTTACTCGTTTCAGGGAGGCTACGAGCAGTACTTC.

This clonotype was picked up a small number of times. This rearrangement joins TRBV20-1 to TRBJ2-7; D may be TRBD1 (6 bases). Looked up from germline, CDR1 is DFQATT and CDR2 is SNEGSKA (reference sequence). The length of the CDR3 is 13 residues. The V gene lost 7 bases and the J gene lost 2 bases, with 15 bases spanning the gap. CDR3 in DNA: TGCAGTGGACAGGCCCAGGGGACCTACGAGCAGTACTTC. Translation gives CSGQAQGTYEQYF.

A few counts support this clonotype. This chain uses TRBV20-1 with TRBJ1-6, with 9 bases lining up with TRBD1. V gave up 6 bases and J gave up 9 bases; unmatched junction bases: 18. This CDR3 comprises 17 residues. The germline CDR1 and CDR2 sequences are DFQATT and SNEGSKA (reference sequence). The CDR3 nucleotides read TGCAGTGCGCCGGCCTCCGGACAGGGGAGGTTTAGTTCACCCCTCCACTTT. Its protein is CSAPASGQGRFSSPLHF.

This clonotype has more than one count but fewer than ten. J is TRBJ1-2 and V is TRBV4-2; D gene uncertain. The ends were cut back, 4 bases at V and 4 bases at J, with 10 bases in the middle. CDR1 LGHNA and CDR2 YNFKEQ come from the germline V gene. The CDR3 is 13 residues long. Here the CDR3 reads CASSRDVGYGYTF. The CDR3 DNA reads as TGTGCCAGCAGCCGAGACGTGGGCTATGGCTACACCTTC.

This clonotype was seen a few times. This chain connects TRBV7-2 to TRBJ2-5, with D perhaps given as TRBD1 or TRBD2 (6 bases each). The CDR3 is made up of 15 amino acids. V lost 3 bases to trimming and J lost 6 bases, with 17 bases between them. The germline CDR1 and CDR2 sequences are SGHTA and FQGNSA. The CDR3 DNA is TGTGCCAGCAGCTTTGTCCCGGGGGCGGCAAAGACCCAGTACTTC. Its protein product is CASSFVPGAAKTQYF.

The chain has TRBV6-1 and TRBJ1-2, with D hard to call. CDR1 is MNHNS and CDR2 is SASEGT in the germline V gene. V lost 8 bases, J lost 4 bases, and 14 bases lay in between. The CDR3 consists of 13 residues. CDR3 in amino acids: CASLSTQSYGYTF. CDR3 sequence (DNA): TGTGCCAGCTTGTCGACGCAGAGCTATGGCTACACCTTC.

This clonotype was recorded many times. The rearrangement joins TRBV12-3 or TRBV12-4 to TRBJ1-5; 11 bases fit TRBD1. The CDR3 is 20 residues long. Unmatched junction bases numbered 14, after V lost 4 bases and J lost 0 bases. This CDR3 is CASSSPGRTGGWYSNQPQHF. In DNA, the CDR3 is TGTGCCAGCAGTTCCCCCGGCCGGACAGGGGGCTGGTATAGCAATCAGCCCCAGCATTTT.

This clonotype was counted only a few times. V usage is TRBV18 and J usage is TRBJ1-1; no clear D. The CDR3 is 15 amino acids. Germline V gene sequence: CDR1 KGHSH, CDR2 LQKENI. Trimming stripped 4 bases from V and 1 base from J, with 13 bases between. For the CDR3, the DNA is TGTGCCAGCTCACTTACGTCGTTAGAGAACACTGAAGCTTTCTTT. It codes for CASSLTSLENTEAFF.

This clonotype was counted a few times. The chain combines TRBV12-3 or TRBV12-4 with TRBJ2-7; TRBD2 aligns across 8 bases. After removal of 10 bases from V and 2 bases from J, the junction contained 7 bases not matched to a gene. This CDR3 has 13 amino acids. The CDR3 coding sequence is TGTGCCACCGGGGCGGGGGGCCCCTACGAGCAGTACTTC. Translation: CATGAGGPYEQYF.

There are a few counts of this clonotype. The chain carries TRBV7-8 and TRBJ1-2, with a possible D match to TRBD1 (5 bases). Germline assignment: CDR1 SGHVS and CDR2 FQNEAQ. The CDR3 is made up of 14 amino acids. V was pared by 1 base and J by 4 bases, with 10 bases between. The CDR3 DNA sequence: TGTGCCAGCAGCTTAGGTTCAGGGCTCTATGGCTACACCTTC. Amino acids: CASSLGSGLYGYTF.

The chain employs TRBV12-3 or TRBV12-4 and TRBJ1-2; possibly TRBD1 for D (5 bases). The CDR3 has 13 amino acids. Trimming removed 1 base from V and 8 bases from J, with 11 bases in between. The CDR3, as DNA: TGTGCCAGCAGTTTAGACGAGTGGGGCGGCTACACCTTC. Its protein product is CASSLDEWGGYTF.

This clonotype was found a few times. The genes are TRBV10-2 and TRBJ2-3; D is ambiguous. Germline CDR1 is WSHSY and CDR2 is SAAADI. V lost 0 bases and J 3 bases, leaving 13 bases between the germline ends. There are 16 residues in the CDR3. The CDR3 is CASSESVWVRTDTQYF. The CDR3 DNA follows: TGCGCCAGCAGTGAGTCGGTCTGGGTACGAACAGATACGCAGTATTTT.

The chain uses TRBV5-1 and TRBJ2-1, with D hard to call. The germline V gene has CDR1 SGHRS and CDR2 YFSETQ. The CDR3 is made up of 15 amino acids. V was clipped by 0 bases and J by 6 bases, with 13 bases between them. The DNA of the CDR3 is TGCGCCAGCAGCTTGGGTACAGCGCACGTCAATGAGCAGTTCTTC. Amino acid sequence: CASSLGTAHVNEQFF.

This clonotype turned up a few times. CDR3 sequence (DNA): TGCGCCAGCAGGATATTGACAGGGGACGAGACCCAGTACTTC. It codes for CASRILTGDETQYF. The gene calls are TRBV5-1 and TRBJ2-5; 8 bases match TRBD1. V shed 5 bases and J 5 bases; nucleotides not matched to a gene: 8. Germline V CDR1 and CDR2: SGHRS, YFSETQ. The CDR3 has 14 amino acids.

The CDR3: CASRGTVRYYEQYF. CDR3 in DNA: TGTGCCAGCAGGGGGACAGTTCGTTACTACGAGCAGTACTTC. The V call is TRBV6-1, the J call TRBJ2-7; 7 bases map to TRBD1. V trimming: 6 bases; J trimming: 3 bases; junction bases outside the gene matches: 8. This CDR3 region has 14 residues. Germline V CDR1 and CDR2: MNHNS, SASEGT.

The CDR3 spells CASSLFGAGAYEQYF. CDR3 bases: TGTGCCAGCAGCTTATTTGGAGCGGGAGCCTACGAGCAGTACTTC. The chain carries TRBV7-6 and TRBJ2-7; 8 nucleotides line up with TRBD2. Germline V CDR1 and CDR2: SGHVS, FNYEAQ. This CDR3 contains 15 residues. V gave up 2 bases and J gave up 2 bases; unmatched junction bases: 5.

This clonotype was seen many times. The chain joins TRBV29-1 to TRBJ1-2; D is uncertain. V shed 5 bases and J shed 2 bases, with 12 bases lying between them. The CDR3 consists of 13 residues. The germline V gene has CDR1 SQVTM and CDR2 ANQGSEA. The CDR3 coding sequence is TGCAGCGTTAGGTACATCCGAAACTATGGCTACACCTTC. This codes for CSVRYIRNYGYTF.

This clonotype was detected only a few times. The J gene is TRBJ2-2, the V gene TRBV11-2; D remains ambiguous. CDR3 length: 14 amino acids. The V gene's germline CDR1 is SGHAT and CDR2 FQNNGV. Between the trimmed V and J ends, which lost 4 bases and 6 bases, there was a span of 12 bases. CDR3 loop: CASSWGTKPGELFF. The CDR3 DNA is TGTGCCAGCAGCTGGGGAACAAAGCCCGGGGAGCTGTTTTTT.

CDR3 nucleotide sequence: TGCAGTGAATCTAGCGGGAAATACAATGAGCAGTTCTTC. This sequence encodes CSESSGKYNEQFF. This chain joins TRBV20-1 and TRBJ2-1, with TRBD2 matching over 9 bases. J lost 4 bases, V lost 7 bases, and 5 bases had no gene match. The length of the CDR3 is 13 residues. Germline assignment: CDR1 DFQATT and CDR2 SNEGSKA (reference sequence).

This clonotype has a handful of counts. The gene calls are TRBV7-2 and TRBJ1-5; D is unclear. Trimming stripped 2 bases from V and 0 bases from J, with 8 bases between. Germline CDR1 is SGHTA and CDR2 is FQGNSA. The CDR3 contains 15 residues. CDR3 amino acids: CASSLLYYSNQPQHF. In nucleotides, the CDR3 is TGTGCCAGCAGCTTATTATACTATAGCAATCAGCCCCAGCATTTT.